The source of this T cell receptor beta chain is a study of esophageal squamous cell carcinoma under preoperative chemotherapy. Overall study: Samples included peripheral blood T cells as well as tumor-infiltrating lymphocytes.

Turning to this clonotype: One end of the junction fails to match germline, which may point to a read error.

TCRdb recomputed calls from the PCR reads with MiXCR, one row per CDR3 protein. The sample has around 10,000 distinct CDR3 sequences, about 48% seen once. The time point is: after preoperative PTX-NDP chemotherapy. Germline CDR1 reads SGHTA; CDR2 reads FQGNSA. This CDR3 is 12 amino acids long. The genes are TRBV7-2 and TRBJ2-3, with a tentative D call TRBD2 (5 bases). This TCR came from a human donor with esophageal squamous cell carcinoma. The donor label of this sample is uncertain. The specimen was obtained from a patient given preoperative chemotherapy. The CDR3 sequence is CAGRRDKDIQYF. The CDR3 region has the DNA TGCGCGGGCAGGAGAGACAAAGATATTCAGTATTTT.